The 20 T cell receptor beta chains below were found in one sample sequenced in a study of blood T cells in healthy people across ages. Sample-barcoded 5' priming and a J-beta primer mix drove a second PCR of about 7 to 11 cycles. Using its own MiXCR run on the 5' RACE reads, TCRdb lists one record per CDR3 protein. The sample holds fewer than 650,000 distinct CDR3 sequences, about 27% seen once. These data were also filed under a second study, of T cells of mothers and their children.

Sequencing was done on a sample of blood. These TCRs come from a boy between 2 and 10 years old in good health.

V usage is TRBV9 and J usage is TRBJ2-7, with a tentative D call TRBD1 (6 bases). Germline values: CDR1 SGDLS, CDR2 YYNGEE. The CDR3 is made up of 15 amino acids. The germline V and J ends were trimmed by 0 bases and 0 bases, with 10 bases remaining between them. The CDR3 loop reads CASSVGGQSSYEQYF. The DNA of the CDR3 is TGTGCCAGCAGCGTAGGGGGGCAGAGCTCCTACGAGCAGTACTTC.

The V gene is TRBV7-2, the J gene TRBJ1-2, with D possibly TRBD1 on 6 matching bases. V lost 5 bases and J lost 8, with 21 bases in between. The CDR3 sequence is 15 residues long. Germline CDR1 SGHTA, CDR2 FQGNSA. The CDR3 region has the DNA TGTGCCAGCAGCCCTAGGTCGGGACACCTGGGGGGCTACACCTTC. Translated: CASSPRSGHLGGYTF.

The chain uses TRBV3-1 and TRBJ1-1; 7 positions match TRBD1. V lost 3 bases and J lost 6; bases outside the gene matches: 4. The CDR3 extends over 13 amino acids. The germline CDR1 and CDR2 sequences are LGHDT and YNNKEL (reference sequence). This chain's CDR3 is CASSHPTGPEAFF. The CDR3 DNA is TGTGCCAGCAGCCACCCGACAGGGCCTGAAGCTTTCTTT.

The table lists this clonotype with a few counts. The chain has TRBV4-1 and TRBJ2-4; no clear D gene. CDR3 length: 17 residues. Trimming removed 5 bases at V and 1 base at J, with 18 bases between. Per germline, CDR1 MGHRA and CDR2 YSYEKL. The CDR3 loop is CASSYLPLFGAKNIQYF. CDR3 nucleotide sequence: TGCGCCAGCAGCTACCTGCCGCTTTTTGGGGCCAAAAACATTCAGTACTTC.

This chain connects TRBV3-1 to TRBJ2-3, with D perhaps matching TRBD2 (5 bases). Trimming stripped 0 bases from V and 11 bases from J, with 12 bases between. Germline V gene lookup returns CDR1 LGHDT and CDR2 YNNKEL (reference sequence). This CDR3 spans 13 amino acids. CDR3 region: CASSQEGARLQYF. The CDR3 region has the DNA TGTGCCAGCAGCCAAGAGGGAGCTAGATTGCAGTATTTT.

The chain carries TRBV29-1 and TRBJ2-7, with D perhaps assigned TRBD1 or TRBD2 (5 bases each). The closer fit of TRBJ2-1 to the DNA end suggests the J call may be wrong. The CDR3 runs 11 residues. Germline assignment: CDR1 SQVTM and CDR2 ANQGSEA. The CDR3 DNA is TGCAGCGCCCCTGGGGGTAGTGAGCAGTTCTTC. It encodes CSAPGGSEQFF.

This clonotype was found once. The V and J genes are TRBV15 and TRBJ2-5; D is undetermined. V shed 0 bases and J shed 7 bases, with 18 bases lying between them. The CDR3 totals 16 residues. Germline V CDR1 and CDR2: LNHNV, YYDKDF (reference sequence). CDR3 in DNA: TGTGCCACCAGCAGAGACCCCCTGTCGGTGGTCTTGACCCAGTACTTC. It translates to CATSRDPLSVVLTQYF.

J is TRBJ2-2 and V is TRBV9; no firm D call. The V gene lost 0 bases and the J gene lost 7 bases, with 7 bases spanning the gap. Germline lookup yields CDR1 SGDLS and CDR2 YYNGEE. The CDR3 spans 13 residues. CDR3 sequence (DNA): TGTGCCAGCAGCGTAGGTGGAATCGGGGAGCTGTTTTTT. It is translated as CASSVGGIGELFF.

This clonotype was seen a handful of times. The genes are TRBV11-2 and TRBJ1-1; weak D call: TRBD1 (6 bases). Germline assignment: CDR1 SGHAT and CDR2 FQNNGV. Trimming removed 2 bases from V and 2 bases from J, with 15 bases in between. This CDR3 is built from 16 residues. This CDR3 reads CASSLTTGRRNTEAFF. The CDR3 nucleotides are TGTGCCAGCAGCTTAACTACAGGGCGGCGTAACACTGAAGCTTTCTTT.

The table lists this clonotype with a few counts. The genes are TRBV15 and TRBJ2-5; D is perhaps TRBD1 or TRBD2 (5 bases each). The CDR3 is 18 amino acids. CDR1 is LNHNV and CDR2 is YYDKDF in the germline V gene (reference sequence). The V end was cut by 3 bases, the J end by 2 bases, with 22 bases between. The CDR3 DNA sequence: TGTGCCACCAGCAGGGCACGGGGACCTCTACCCCCACAAGAGACCCAGTACTTC. Its translation: CATSRARGPLPPQETQYF.

The J gene is TRBJ2-5, the V gene TRBV10-3, with TRBD2 matching over 13 bases. The DNA end is a closer match to TRBJ2-1, so the J assignment may be wrong. CDR1 and CDR2 from the germline V gene are ENHRY and SYGVKD. The CDR3 covers 14 residues. For the CDR3, the DNA is TGTGCCATCAGTGGGACTAGCGGGAGCAATGAGCAGTTCTTC. Protein sequence: CAISGTSGSNEQFF.

The V call is TRBV6-2 or TRBV6-3, the J call TRBJ2-2; no reliable D call. V was shortened by 11 bases and J by 5 bases, with 12 bases between the two germline ends. The germline V gene has CDR1 MNHEY and CDR2 SVGEGT. CDR3 length: 12 residues. CDR3 sequence reads: CAAGRWTGELFF. CDR3 DNA sequence: TGTGCCGCCGGAAGGTGGACCGGGGAGCTGTTTTTT.

The J gene is TRBJ2-3, the V gene TRBV4-3, with 7 positions matching TRBD2. The CDR3 consists of 15 residues. Losses at the gene ends were 0 bases for V and 6 bases for J; bases not matched to a gene: 6. Germline V gene lookup returns CDR1 LGHNA and CDR2 YSLEER. CDR3 protein: CASSQDSGPTDTQYF. The DNA for the CDR3 is TGCGCCAGCAGCCAAGATAGCGGGCCCACCGATACGCAGTATTTT.

The CDR3 loop reads CASSPLTSETQYF. Written as DNA, the CDR3 is TGTGCCAGCTCACCATTGACTAGTGAGACCCAGTACTTC. The chain couples TRBV18 to TRBJ2-5; the D gene is possibly TRBD2 (6 bases). The CDR3 loop spans 13 amino acids. Germline CDR1 is KGHSH and CDR2 is LQKENI. Trimming cost V 2 bases and J 5 bases, with 9 bases left between them. Using reference TRBV18 and TRBJ2-5 for the parts outside the CDR3, the full variable domain is NAGVMQNPRHLVRRRGQEARLRCSPMKGHSHVYWYRQLPEEGLKFMVYLQKENIIDESGMPKERFSAEFPKEGPSILRIQQVVRGDSAAYFCASSPLTSETQYFGPGTRLLVL.

Only a few counts were recorded for this clonotype. V and J are TRBV5-1 and TRBJ2-5; 7 bases align to TRBD1. The assigned J gene may be wrong: the sequence end matches TRBJ2-7 better. Germline CDR1 and CDR2: SGHRS and YFSETQ. This CDR3 has 15 amino acids. CDR3 protein: CASSPAFRQGYEQYF. CDR3 nucleotide sequence: TGCGCCAGCAGCCCGGCATTCCGACAGGGCTACGAGCAGTACTTC.

This clonotype turned up a few times. This chain joins TRBV12-3 or TRBV12-4 and TRBJ1-5, with no clear D. The CDR3 consists of 12 residues. V was pared by 7 bases and J by 7 bases, with 11 bases between. The CDR3 sequence is CASTVGGQPQHF. DNA of the CDR3: TGTGCCAGCACCGTGGGAGGACAGCCCCAGCATTTT.

V usage is TRBV25-1 and J usage is TRBJ1-2; no reliable D call. There are 14 residues in the CDR3. Germline CDR1 MGHDK, CDR2 SYGVNS. V was cut by 2 bases and J by 1 base, with 8 bases left in between. The CDR3 sequence: CASSEVSYNYGYTF. The CDR3 DNA reads as TGTGCCAGCAGTGAAGTCTCCTATAACTATGGCTACACCTTC.

Only a few counts were recorded for this clonotype. The J gene is TRBJ2-7, the V gene TRBV3-1, with TRBD1 matching 8 bases. CDR3 length equals 14 residues. Unmatched junction bases numbered 8, after V lost 5 bases and J lost 5 bases. Germline V CDR1 and CDR2: LGHDT, YNNKEL (reference sequence). The CDR3 DNA is TGTGCCAGCAGCACAGGGGGGCAGAAGGACGAGCAGTACTTC. This sequence encodes CASSTGGQKDEQYF.

Only a few counts were recorded for this clonotype. This chain joins TRBV7-9 and TRBJ2-7; D unclear. The V end was cut by 5 bases, the J end by 0 bases, with 14 bases between. The CDR3 covers 15 residues. The germline gives CDR1 SEHNR, CDR2 FQNEAQ (reference sequence). The CDR3 DNA is TGTGCCAGCAGCCCCCAGGCTTTTAGCTCCTACGAGCAGTACTTC. It codes for CASSPQAFSSYEQYF.

This clonotype was detected ten times or more. This rearrangement joins TRBV7-2 to TRBJ2-1; possibly TRBD2 for D (6 bases). With the DNA end fitting TRBJ2-5 better, the J assignment may be wrong. Germline V gene data show CDR1 as SGHTA and CDR2 as FQGNSA. The CDR3 is made up of 13 amino acids. The CDR3 loop reads CASSLAEGETQYF. The CDR3 bases are TGTGCCAGCAGCTTAGCGGAGGGAGAGACCCAGTACTTC.